Shown below are 14 T cell receptor beta chains from a single sample sequenced in a study of cytomegalovirus exposure and HLA in healthy donors. Both 60 Vbeta primers and 13 Jbeta primers went into the PCR. Profiled with immunoSEQ multiplex PCR; TCRdb holds only in-frame clones, not every one. The repertoire holds 160,000 or so clones, with 79% as singletons. Input material: PBMCs. These receptors all stem from a man aged 40-55 years in good health and CMV-seronegative.

The chain has TRBV19 and TRBJ2-3; TRBD2 aligns across 11 bases. The CDR3 sequence is 15 residues long. Looked up from germline, CDR1 is LNHDA and CDR2 is SQIVND (reference sequence). Losses at the gene ends were 3 bases for V and 8 bases for J; bases not matched to a gene: 7. In nucleotides, the CDR3 is TGTGCCAGTAGTATCTTAGCGGGAGGGCCTGGTACGCAGTATTTT. It yields the protein CASSILAGGPGTQYF.

J is TRBJ1-1 and V is TRBV19; D call uncertain. Germline loops: CDR1 LNHDA, CDR2 SQIVND (reference sequence). This CDR3 has 15 residues. V gave up 7 bases and J gave up 0 bases, with 15 bases separating them. The CDR3 is CASTARMTLNTEAFF. CDR3 nucleotide sequence: TGTGCCAGTACGGCAAGGATGACACTGAACACTGAAGCTTTCTTT.

This clone has only a few counts. The J gene is TRBJ2-5, the V gene TRBV14, with D maybe TRBD2 (5 bases). The CDR3 sequence is 14 residues long. The V gene lost 4 bases and the J gene lost 5 bases, with 14 bases spanning the gap. The germline V gene encodes CDR1 SGHDN and CDR2 FVKESK. CDR3 sequence reads: CASSRALAGETQYF. The CDR3 nucleotides are TGTGCCAGCAGCCGAGCGCTAGCTGGGGAGACCCAGTACTTC.

This clone appeared a few times. The V and J genes are TRBV27 and TRBJ2-5; 12 bases fit TRBD1. The better agreement between TRBJ2-7 and the DNA end casts doubt on the J call. CDR3 length: 15 residues. Germline CDR1 MNHEY, CDR2 SMNVEV (reference sequence). Here the CDR3 reads CASSTSGTGGAEQYF. CDR3 nucleotide sequence: TGTGCCAGCAGTACCTCCGGGACAGGGGGCGCCGAGCAGTACTTC.

This chain links TRBV7-2 with TRBJ1-2; unclear D gene. The V end was cut by 2 bases, the J end by 0 bases, with 4 bases between. The germline V gene encodes CDR1 SGHTA and CDR2 FQGNSA. This CDR3 region has 13 residues. In DNA form, the CDR3 reads TGTGCCAGCAGCTTACAGGCTAACTATGGCTACACCTTC. Translated, it gives CASSLQANYGYTF. Using reference TRBV7-2 and TRBJ1-2 for the parts outside the CDR3, the full variable domain is GAGVSQSPSNKVTEKGKDVELRCDPISGHTALYWYRQSLGQGLEFLIYFQGNSAPDKSGLPSDRFSAERTGGSVSTLTIQRTQQEDSAVYLCASSLQANYGYTFGSGTRLTVV.

This rearrangement joins TRBV10-1 to TRBJ2-5; 7 bases match TRBD1. The ends lost 4 bases at V and 2 bases at J; junction bases unmatched: 10. The CDR3 spans 16 residues. Per germline, CDR1 WNHNN and CDR2 SYGVQD (reference sequence). CDR3 DNA sequence: TGCGCCAGCAGTGCCACCAGGGGGAGACAACAAGAGACCCAGTACTTC. Translating it yields CASSATRGRQQETQYF.

The V gene is TRBV28, the J gene TRBJ1-2; D ambiguous. There are 15 residues in the CDR3. V lost 3 bases and J 4 bases, leaving 15 bases between the germline ends. CDR1 is MDHEN and CDR2 is SYDVKM in the germline V gene. The CDR3 DNA follows: TGTGCCAGCAGTTTCCCGGAGTCCGCTCTCTATGGCTACACCTTC. Amino acids: CASSFPESALYGYTF.

The chain uses TRBV9 and TRBJ1-4; D is ambiguous. Germline CDR1 SGDLS, CDR2 YYNGEE. CDR3 length: 13 residues. V was cut by 4 bases and J by 10 bases, with 14 bases left in between. The CDR3 bases are TGTGCCAGCAGCACACCGACAATCGGAAAACTGTTTTTT. Its translation: CASSTPTIGKLFF.

This chain uses TRBV27 with TRBJ2-2; maybe TRBD2 (5 bases). Germline V gene sequence: CDR1 MNHEY, CDR2 SMNVEV (reference sequence). CDR3 length: 13 residues. V was shortened by 3 bases and J by 5 bases, with 7 bases between the two germline ends. This CDR3 reads CASSFGGTGELFF. DNA of the CDR3: TGTGCCAGCAGTTTTGGAGGTACCGGGGAGCTGTTTTTT.

Here the CDR3 reads CASSKGPQTGVYGYTF. The DNA of the CDR3 is TGTGCCAGCAGCAAGGGGCCCCAGACAGGGGTTTACGGCTACACCTTC. This rearrangement joins TRBV21-1 to TRBJ1-2; the listed D gene, TRBD1, was not tested against the DNA. TRBV21-1 is classified as a pseudogene. This CDR3 region has 16 residues.

This chain connects TRBV5-1 to TRBJ1-1, with TRBD1 matching 7 bases. The CDR3 is made up of 14 amino acids. The germline V gene encodes CDR1 SGHRS and CDR2 YFSETQ. J gave up 3 bases and V 0 bases, and 2 bases lay outside the gene matches. The CDR3 reads CASSLDQGDTEAFF. The CDR3 DNA follows: TGCGCCAGCAGCTTGGATCAGGGGGACACTGAAGCTTTCTTT.

V is TRBV2 and J is TRBJ2-1; D unclear. Germline loops: CDR1 SNHLY, CDR2 FYNNEI. CDR3 length: 10 residues. Trimming pared 2 bases from V and 15 bases from J, leaving 8 bases between. The CDR3 sequence: CASSELGRFF. The CDR3 DNA is TGTGCCAGCAGTGAACTAGGTCGGTTCTTC. The whole variable domain, filled in from reference TRBV2 and TRBJ2-1, reads EPEVTQTPSHQVTQMGQEVILRCVPISNHLYFYWYRQILGQKVEFLVSFYNNEISEKSEIFDDQFSVERPDGSNFTLKIRSTKLEDSAMYFCASSELGRFFGPGTRLTVL.

The chain is built from TRBV10-3 and TRBJ2-7, with D perhaps matching TRBD2 (6 bases). The CDR3 runs 14 residues. Per the germline V gene, CDR1 is ENHRY and CDR2 is SYGVKD. V was trimmed by 0 bases and J by 4 bases, leaving 10 bases between them. The chain's CDR3 is CAISESGEEYEQYF. CDR3 coding DNA: TGTGCCATCAGTGAGTCAGGGGAGGAGTACGAGCAGTACTTC.

This chain connects TRBV27 to TRBJ1-4, with D maybe TRBD1 (6 bases). Trimming removed 5 bases from V and 5 bases from J, with 18 bases in between. The CDR3 loop spans 16 amino acids. Germline-derived CDR1 and CDR2 are MNHEY and SMNVEV (reference sequence). The CDR3 region is CASSINSGAANEKLFF. DNA for the CDR3: TGTGCCAGCAGTATCAACTCAGGGGCGGCGAATGAAAAACTGTTTTTT. Complete variable domain (other parts from reference TRBV27 and TRBJ1-4): EAQVTQNPRYLITVTGKKLTVTCSQNMNHEYMSWYRQDPGLGLRQIYYSMNVEVTDKGDVPEGYKVSRKEKRNFPLILESPSPNQTSLYFCASSINSGAANEKLFFGSGTQLSVL.